Listed below are T cell receptor beta chains from one sample, sequenced in a study of shared clonotypes between healthy human individuals. Profiling relied on immunoSEQ multiplex PCR, and the TCRdb table lists in-frame clones only, not all of them. Altogether about 530,000 clones are present, about 96% being singletons, with the ten largest covering approximately 0.06%. Sequencing was done on a sample of naive CD4+ T cells sorted from blood. The receptors here all came from a woman in her 30s in good health. The CDR3 runs from the conserved cysteine through the conserved F or W. Fields, in order: V gene, D gene, J gene, clone size, CDR3 protein, CDR3 DNA. A D gene is named only where the DNA matches it firmly. The size entry is marked missing in some rows and otherwise reads once, few, many or a size class.

v_call: TRBV7-9; d_call: .; j_call: TRBJ1-1; clone_size: .; cdr3_aa: CASSLQGSGTEAFF; cdr3_nt: TGTGCCAGCAGCTTGCAGGGTTCGGGGACTGAAGCTTTCTTT
v_call: TRBV28; d_call: .; j_call: TRBJ2-7; clone_size: .; cdr3_aa: CASSLGVTEQYF; cdr3_nt: TGTGCCAGCAGTTTGGGCGTGACTGAGCAGTACTTC
v_call: TRBV7-9; d_call: .; j_call: TRBJ2-7; clone_size: .; cdr3_aa: CASEEPALSDYEQYF; cdr3_nt: TGTGCCAGCGAAGAACCTGCCCTTTCTGACTACGAGCAGTACTTC
v_call: TRBV28; d_call: TRBD1; j_call: TRBJ2-3; clone_size: once; cdr3_aa: CASSPGQGGFSDTQYF; cdr3_nt: TGTGCCAGCAGTCCGGGACAGGGAGGATTTTCAGATACGCAGTATTTT
v_call: TRBV6-5; d_call: .; j_call: TRBJ2-7; clone_size: .; cdr3_aa: CASSYRQSSYEQYF; cdr3_nt: TGTGCCAGCAGTTACCGACAGAGCTCCTACGAGCAGTACTTC
v_call: TRBV28; d_call: .; j_call: TRBJ2-7; clone_size: .; cdr3_aa: CASSSTPVYEQYF; cdr3_nt: TGTGCCAGCAGCTCTACTCCCGTATACGAGCAGTACTTC
v_call: TRBV28; d_call: .; j_call: TRBJ1-6; clone_size: .; cdr3_aa: CASSLPGYNSPLHF; cdr3_nt: TGTGCCAGCAGTTTACCGGGCTATAATTCACCCCTCCACTTT
v_call: TRBV30; d_call: .; j_call: TRBJ2-1; clone_size: .; cdr3_aa: CAWSAPGYSVPEQFF; cdr3_nt: TGTGCCTGGAGCGCCCCCGGGTATAGCGTGCCTGAGCAGTTCTTC
v_call: TRBV19; d_call: .; j_call: TRBJ2-3; clone_size: .; cdr3_aa: CASSPISAHTMDTQYF; cdr3_nt: TGTGCCAGTAGCCCAATATCGGCACATACCATGGATACGCAGTATTTT
v_call: TRBV5-5; d_call: TRBD1; j_call: TRBJ2-7; clone_size: .; cdr3_aa: CASSFGPTGQGGYEQYF; cdr3_nt: TGTGCCAGCAGCTTTGGACCCACGGGACAGGGAGGCTACGAGCAGTACTTC
v_call: TRBV5-1; d_call: .; j_call: TRBJ2-1; clone_size: .; cdr3_aa: CASSPAPGIRNEQFF; cdr3_nt: TGCGCCAGCAGCCCTGCGCCTGGGATTCGCAATGAGCAGTTCTTC
v_call: TRBV28; d_call: .; j_call: TRBJ1-1; clone_size: once; cdr3_aa: CASSLGWGTEAFF; cdr3_nt: TGTGCCAGCAGTCTGGGGTGGGGGACTGAAGCTTTCTTT
v_call: TRBV19; d_call: TRBD1; j_call: TRBJ2-7; clone_size: .; cdr3_aa: CASRGGFEQYF; cdr3_nt: TGTGCCAGTAGAGGGGGCTTCGAGCAGTACTTC
v_call: TRBV7-2; d_call: .; j_call: TRBJ2-7; clone_size: .; cdr3_aa: CASSLAPRQVYEQYF; cdr3_nt: TGTGCCAGCAGCTTAGCCCCTCGACAGGTCTACGAGCAGTACTTC
v_call: TRBV28; d_call: TRBD1; j_call: TRBJ1-3; clone_size: .; cdr3_aa: CASSFAGTGGNTIYF; cdr3_nt: TGTGCCAGCAGTTTCGCTGGGACAGGGGGAAACACCATATATTTT
v_call: TRBV15; d_call: .; j_call: TRBJ2-7; clone_size: .; cdr3_aa: CATSGLGGWGYEQYF; cdr3_nt: TGTGCCACCAGCGGTTTAGGGGGATGGGGCTACGAGCAGTACTTC
v_call: TRBV7-2; d_call: TRBD1; j_call: TRBJ1-6; clone_size: .; cdr3_aa: CASSPRDSYNSPLHF; cdr3_nt: TGTGCCAGCAGCCCAAGGGACAGCTATAATTCACCCCTCCACTTT
v_call: TRBV13; d_call: .; j_call: TRBJ2-7; clone_size: .; cdr3_aa: CASSLGSLTYEQYF; cdr3_nt: TGTGCCAGCAGCTTAGGCAGCCTTACCTACGAGCAGTACTTC
v_call: TRBV7-8; d_call: .; j_call: TRBJ2-7; clone_size: .; cdr3_aa: CASSPGYEQYF; cdr3_nt: TGTGCCAGCAGCCCGGGGTACGAGCAGTACTTC
v_call: TRBV5-1; d_call: .; j_call: TRBJ2-7; clone_size: .; cdr3_aa: CASSPGPSTAYEQYF; cdr3_nt: TGCGCCAGCAGCCCGGGCCCTAGCACTGCCTACGAGCAGTACTTC
v_call: TRBV2; d_call: TRBD2; j_call: TRBJ2-5; clone_size: .; cdr3_aa: CASRRLAGVETQYF; cdr3_nt: TGTGCCAGCAGAAGACTAGCGGGAGTGGAGACCCAGTACTTC
v_call: TRBV19; d_call: .; j_call: TRBJ1-5; clone_size: .; cdr3_aa: CASSIDRGGSTPHF; cdr3_nt: TGTGCCAGTAGTATAGATCGGGGGGGGAGCACCCCGCATTTT
v_call: TRBV5-1; d_call: TRBD2; j_call: TRBJ2-7; clone_size: once; cdr3_aa: CASSFTSGRPITYEQYF; cdr3_nt: TGCGCCAGCAGCTTTACTAGCGGGAGGCCCATCACCTACGAGCAGTACTTC
v_call: TRBV7-9; d_call: .; j_call: TRBJ1-1; clone_size: once; cdr3_aa: CASSLSRAGARTEAFF; cdr3_nt: TGTGCCAGCAGCTTATCCAGGGCCGGGGCGAGGACTGAAGCTTTCTTT
v_call: TRBV6-5; d_call: TRBD1; j_call: TRBJ1-4; clone_size: .; cdr3_aa: CASSRRQGAWEKLFF; cdr3_nt: TGTGCCAGCAGTAGGAGACAGGGGGCATGGGAAAAACTGTTTTTT
v_call: TRBV9; d_call: TRBD2; j_call: TRBJ2-2; clone_size: .; cdr3_aa: CASSVRSGSSNTGELFF; cdr3_nt: TGTGCCAGCAGCGTCCGTAGCGGGAGTTCGAACACCGGGGAGCTGTTTTTT
v_call: TRBV19; d_call: TRBD1; j_call: TRBJ1-1; clone_size: .; cdr3_aa: CASSMRGQNTEAFF; cdr3_nt: TGTGCCAGTAGTATGAGGGGGCAGAACACTGAAGCTTTCTTT
v_call: TRBV27; d_call: TRBD1; j_call: TRBJ1-2; clone_size: .; cdr3_aa: CASSNPGQGNYGYTF; cdr3_nt: TGTGCCAGCAGTAACCCGGGACAGGGCAACTATGGCTACACCTTC
v_call: TRBV4-1; d_call: TRBD2; j_call: TRBJ2-3; clone_size: .; cdr3_aa: CASSRSRGGREDTQYF; cdr3_nt: TGCGCCAGCAGCCGTTCCCGTGGCGGGAGGGAAGATACGCAGTATTTT
v_call: TRBV28; d_call: TRBD1; j_call: TRBJ2-3; clone_size: .; cdr3_aa: CASRTRGRTDPQYF; cdr3_nt: TGTGCCAGCAGAACCAGGGGGCGGACAGATCCGCAGTATTTT
v_call: TRBV7-3; d_call: .; j_call: TRBJ1-1; clone_size: .; cdr3_aa: CASSLTANTEAFF; cdr3_nt: TGTGCCAGCAGCTTAACCGCGAACACTGAAGCTTTCTTT
v_call: TRBV19; d_call: .; j_call: TRBJ2-2; clone_size: .; cdr3_aa: CASSINREFTGELFF; cdr3_nt: TGTGCCAGTAGTATAAACAGGGAGTTTACCGGGGAGCTGTTTTTT
v_call: TRBV7-9; d_call: TRBD2; j_call: TRBJ2-5; clone_size: .; cdr3_aa: CASSTRLAGAGETQYF; cdr3_nt: TGTGCCAGCAGCACCCGACTAGCGGGAGCAGGGGAGACCCAGTACTTC
v_call: TRBV18; d_call: TRBD1; j_call: TRBJ2-7; clone_size: .; cdr3_aa: CASSPVLDRGHEQYF; cdr3_nt: TGTGCCAGCTCACCTGTCTTGGACAGGGGCCACGAGCAGTACTTC
v_call: TRBV18; d_call: .; j_call: TRBJ2-7; clone_size: .; cdr3_aa: CASSPNEGSYEQYF; cdr3_nt: TGTGCCAGCTCACCCAACGAGGGGTCCTACGAGCAGTACTTC
v_call: TRBV29-1; d_call: .; j_call: TRBJ2-4; clone_size: once; cdr3_aa: CSGTDQGLGNIQYF; cdr3_nt: TGCAGCGGAACCGATCAGGGGCTTGGAAACATTCAGTACTTC
v_call: TRBV21-1; d_call: .; j_call: TRBJ1-5; clone_size: .; cdr3_aa: CASSKVVVVTGLGNQPQHF; cdr3_nt: TGTGCCAGCAGCAAAGTAGTAGTGGTCACGGGCTTAGGAAATCAGCCCCAGCATTTT
v_call: TRBV4-2; d_call: TRBD2; j_call: TRBJ2-2; clone_size: once; cdr3_aa: CASSQAGREDGGELFF; cdr3_nt: TGTGCCAGCAGCCAAGCCGGGAGGGAGGACGGCGGGGAGCTGTTTTTT
v_call: TRBV7-9; d_call: TRBD2; j_call: TRBJ2-5; clone_size: .; cdr3_aa: CASSWGSGEETQYF; cdr3_nt: TGTGCCAGCAGCTGGGGGAGCGGGGAAGAGACCCAGTACTTC
v_call: TRBV5-1; d_call: .; j_call: TRBJ2-7; clone_size: .; cdr3_aa: CASSLLISSGYEQYF; cdr3_nt: TGCGCCAGCAGCTTGTTAATCTCCAGCGGCTACGAGCAGTACTTC
v_call: TRBV5-1; d_call: .; j_call: TRBJ1-4; clone_size: .; cdr3_aa: CASSFWGEAEKLFF; cdr3_nt: TGCGCCAGCAGCTTCTGGGGAGAGGCCGAAAAACTGTTTTTT
v_call: TRBV5-1; d_call: TRBD1; j_call: TRBJ2-7; clone_size: .; cdr3_aa: CASSIGQGSYEQYF; cdr3_nt: TGCGCCAGCAGCATAGGACAGGGCAGCTACGAGCAGTACTTC
v_call: TRBV12-5; d_call: .; j_call: TRBJ1-5; clone_size: .; cdr3_aa: CASGLGGRDQPQHF; cdr3_nt: TGTGCTAGTGGTTTAGGGGGACGGGACCAGCCCCAGCATTTT
v_call: TRBV25-1; d_call: TRBD2; j_call: TRBJ2-7; clone_size: .; cdr3_aa: CASSEYGASGSRYEQYF; cdr3_nt: TGTGCCAGCAGTGAATATGGCGCTAGCGGGAGTAGATACGAGCAGTACTTC
v_call: TRBV15; d_call: TRBD2; j_call: TRBJ2-5; clone_size: .; cdr3_aa: CATSRMRLAGVETQYF; cdr3_nt: TGTGCCACCAGCAGGATGAGACTAGCGGGAGTTGAGACCCAGTACTTC
v_call: TRBV1; d_call: .; j_call: TRBJ2-1; clone_size: .; cdr3_aa: CTSSQDLAGPYNEQFF; cdr3_nt: TGCACCAGCAGCCAAGATTTAGCGGGACCTTACAATGAGCAGTTCTTC
v_call: TRBV4-2; d_call: .; j_call: TRBJ2-7; clone_size: .; cdr3_aa: CASSHSARTDSSSYEQYF; cdr3_nt: TGTGCCAGCAGCCATTCTGCCCGGACGGATTCAAGCTCCTACGAGCAGTACTTC
v_call: TRBV18; d_call: .; j_call: TRBJ1-1; clone_size: once; cdr3_aa: CASLRSGWTEAFF; cdr3_nt: TGTGCCAGCCTGCGTAGCGGATGGACTGAAGCTTTCTTT